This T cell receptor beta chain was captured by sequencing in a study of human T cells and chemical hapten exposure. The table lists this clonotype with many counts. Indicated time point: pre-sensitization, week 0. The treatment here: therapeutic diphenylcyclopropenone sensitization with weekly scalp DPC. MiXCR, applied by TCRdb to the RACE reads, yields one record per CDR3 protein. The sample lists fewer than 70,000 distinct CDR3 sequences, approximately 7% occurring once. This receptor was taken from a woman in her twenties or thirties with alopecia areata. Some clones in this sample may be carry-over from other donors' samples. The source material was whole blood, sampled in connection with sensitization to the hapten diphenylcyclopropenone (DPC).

The CDR3 sequence: CASSPGFGDTEAFF. The CDR3 nucleotides read TGTGCCAGCTCACCGGGCTTCGGGGACACTGAAGCTTTCTTT. J is TRBJ1-1 and V is TRBV18; no definite D call. Germline V gene sequence: CDR1 KGHSH, CDR2 LQKENI. The V end was cut by 3 bases, the J end by 3 bases, with 11 bases between. The CDR3 has 14 amino acids.